The 24 T cell receptor beta chains given below trace back to one sample, sequenced in a study of cytomegalovirus exposure and HLA in healthy donors. PCR involved 60 Vbeta and 13 Jbeta primers. Here immunoSEQ multiplex PCR was the method, and the copy in TCRdb shows in-frame clones only, minus some. The sample has more than 140,000 clones, over 60% seen once. Sequenced: PBMCs. These receptors were obtained from a woman aged 30 to 39 in good health and CMV-seropositive.

The chain uses TRBV9 and TRBJ2-7; 7 positions match TRBD1. The J segment lost 5 bases and the V segment lost 0 bases, leaving 8 bases of the junction unmatched. CDR1 SGDLS and CDR2 YYNGEE come from the germline V gene. This CDR3 is 15 amino acids long. The DNA for the CDR3 is TGTGCCAGCAGCGTAGAATGGGCAGGGGGTAACGAGCAGTACTTC. Translating gives CASSVEWAGGNEQYF.

This clone was recorded a few times. This rearrangement joins TRBV2 to TRBJ1-2, with no clear D. Trimming removed 5 bases from V and 3 bases from J, with 10 bases in between. The CDR3 runs 13 residues. Germline V gene sequence: CDR1 SNHLY, CDR2 FYNNEI. Here the CDR3 reads CASSFRQDYGYTF. CDR3 DNA: TGTGCCAGCAGTTTTCGGCAGGACTATGGCTACACCTTC.

This clone showed up just once. This sample also contains other DNA sequences that code for the same CDR3. CDR3 protein: CASSLTDYEQYF. In nucleotides, the CDR3 is TGTGCCAGCAGTCTGACAGATTACGAGCAGTACTTC. V is TRBV5-6 and J is TRBJ2-7; a possible D gene is TRBD1 (5 bases). This CDR3 comprises 12 residues. Trimming cost V 5 bases and J 4 bases, with 10 bases left between them. Germline V gene sequence: CDR1 SGHDT, CDR2 YYEEEE.

The chain has TRBV5-4 and TRBJ1-2; D uncertain. The ends were cut back, 0 bases at V and 4 bases at J, with 10 bases in the middle. This CDR3 contains 14 residues. CDR1 is SGHNT and CDR2 is YYREEE in the germline V gene (reference sequence). CDR3 bases: TGTGCCAGCAGCTTGGATCCAGTCACCTATGGCTACACCTTC. It specifies CASSLDPVTYGYTF. Full variable domain (remainder filled in from reference TRBV5-4 and TRBJ1-2): ETGVTQSPTHLIKTRGQQVTLRCSSQSGHNTVSWYQQALGQGPQFIFQYYREEENGRGNFPPRFSGLQFPNYSSELNVNALELDDSALYLCASSLDPVTYGYTFGSGTRLTVV.

The chain carries TRBV5-1 and TRBJ2-2; the D gene is possibly TRBD2 (6 bases). The germline V gene has CDR1 SGHRS and CDR2 YFSETQ. V was pared by 4 bases and J by 5 bases, with 24 bases between. The CDR3 length is 18 residues. CDR3 in DNA: TGCGCCAGCAGCCCGGGGGTCGGGGGTCGGACACCGACCGGGGAGCTGTTTTTT. Amino acid sequence: CASSPGVGGRTPTGELFF.

This clone was found a few times. The genes are TRBV6-1 and TRBJ1-5; D is unclear. Germline CDR1 MNHNS, CDR2 SASEGT. V lost 4 bases and J lost 9, with 10 bases in between. This CDR3 has 12 amino acids. The CDR3 protein is CASSGPLAPQHF. In nucleotides, the CDR3 is TGTGCCAGCAGTGGGCCCTTAGCGCCCCAGCATTTT.

The chain has TRBV4-1 and TRBJ1-3; 10 nucleotides align to TRBD1. Trimming removed 3 bases from V and 6 bases from J; junction bases left unmatched: 5. Germline CDR1 reads MGHRA; CDR2 reads YSYEKL. The CDR3 runs 15 residues. CDR3 region: CASSQIGTGENTIYF. As DNA, the CDR3 is TGCGCCAGCAGCCAGATTGGGACAGGGGAAAACACCATATATTTT.

The genes are TRBV5-4 and TRBJ2-7; 11 bases map to TRBD2. Trimming at V came to 0 bases and at J to 3 bases, leaving 2 bases not matched to a gene. There are 15 residues in the CDR3. From germline, CDR1 is SGHNT and CDR2 YYREEE (reference sequence). The CDR3 sequence: CASSLGLAGLYEQYF. For the CDR3, the DNA is TGTGCCAGCAGCTTGGGACTAGCGGGGCTCTACGAGCAGTACTTC.

The chain couples TRBV5-1 to TRBJ2-1; D unclear. CDR1 is SGHRS and CDR2 is YFSETQ in the germline V gene. V gave up 0 bases and J gave up 1 base, with 5 bases separating them. CDR3 size: 14 residues. The CDR3 nucleotides read TGCGCCAGCAGCTTGGCCAAATCCTACAATGAGCAGTTCTTC. It translates to CASSLAKSYNEQFF.

This clone was seen a handful of times. The V gene is TRBV19, the J gene TRBJ2-7; 7 bases are shared with TRBD1. Germline loops: CDR1 LNHDA, CDR2 SQIVND (reference sequence). V dropped 9 bases and J dropped 1; count of bases not matched to a gene: 3. The CDR3 contains 12 residues. CDR3 amino acids: CASEDRSYEQYF. CDR3 bases: TGTGCCAGCGAGGACAGGTCCTACGAGCAGTACTTC.

V and J are TRBV6-1 and TRBJ1-6; no firm D call. V was trimmed by 1 base and J by 6 bases, leaving 13 bases between them. Germline V gene lookup returns CDR1 MNHNS and CDR2 SASEGT. The CDR3 runs to 16 residues. Written as DNA, the CDR3 is TGTGCCAGCAGTGAAGGCGGATCTATAGTTAATTCACCCCTCCACTTT. Translation gives CASSEGGSIVNSPLHF.

The table lists this clone with a count of one. The chain uses TRBV2 and TRBJ1-3; a possible D gene is TRBD1 (6 bases). CDR1 is SNHLY and CDR2 is FYNNEI in the germline V gene. The CDR3 loop spans 13 amino acids. The V end lost 9 bases, the J end lost 3 bases, and 12 bases lay between the germline ends. CDR3 amino acids: CARQGKVGNTIYF. Written as DNA, the CDR3 is TGTGCCAGGCAGGGGAAGGTTGGAAACACCATATATTTT.

The CDR3 DNA follows: TGTGCCACCAGCAGAGCCCCGGGGGAGCAGTACTTC. Translated, it gives CATSRAPGEQYF. The chain links TRBV15 to TRBJ2-7, with D maybe TRBD2 (5 bases). With 1 base removed from V and 7 bases from J, the gap between germline ends came to 8 bases. In germline, CDR1 is LNHNV, CDR2 YYDKDF (reference sequence). CDR3 length: 12 amino acids. Based on the CDR3 plus reference TRBV15 and TRBJ2-7, the full variable domain is DAMVIQNPRYQVTQFGKPVTLSCSQTLNHNVMYWYQQKSSQAPKLLFHYYDKDFNNEADTPDNFQSRRPNTSFCFLDIRSPGLGDTAMYLCATSRAPGEQYFGPGTRLTVT.

In its sample, this clone was seen a few times. The rearrangement joins TRBV10-2 to TRBJ1-4; 9 bases are a match to TRBD1. From germline, CDR1 is WSHSY and CDR2 SAAADI. The J segment lost 7 bases and the V segment lost 3 bases, leaving 6 bases of the junction unmatched. CDR3 length equals 15 residues. CDR3 region: CASSETGQGGEKLFF. For the CDR3, the DNA is TGCGCCAGCAGTGAAACGGGACAGGGTGGTGAAAAACTGTTTTTT.

This chain connects TRBV27 to TRBJ2-3, with D possibly being TRBD1 (6 bases). The germline V gene has CDR1 MNHEY and CDR2 SMNVEV (reference sequence). The CDR3 contains 14 residues. Trimming stripped 5 bases from V and 0 bases from J, with 9 bases between. CDR3 sequence: CASSHRASTDTQYF. DNA for the CDR3: TGTGCCAGCAGTCACAGGGCTAGCACAGATACGCAGTATTTT.

This clone was counted between two and nine times. J is TRBJ2-1 and V is TRBV5-1, with TRBD1 identical over 11 bases. Germline V CDR1 and CDR2: SGHRS, YFSETQ. With 3 bases clipped from V and 6 bases from J, the junction kept 5 bases outside the gene matches. The CDR3 contains 15 residues. CDR3 residues: CASSSGQGAVNEQFF. DNA for the CDR3: TGCGCCAGCAGCTCAGGACAGGGGGCAGTCAATGAGCAGTTCTTC.

This chain connects TRBV10-3 to TRBJ2-5; TRBD1 might be the D (7 bases). The CDR3 totals 14 residues. V was cut by 3 bases and J by 5 bases, with 13 bases left in between. The V gene's germline CDR1 is ENHRY and CDR2 SYGVKD. Written as DNA, the CDR3 is TGTGCCATCAGTGACCAGGGGGGCGGGGAGACCCAGTACTTC. Its translation: CAISDQGGGETQYF.

This chain uses TRBV4-2 with TRBJ2-2; D possibly corresponds to TRBD1 (5 bases). The CDR3 contains 15 residues. Germline CDR1 LGHNA, CDR2 YNFKEQ. The ends were cut back, 6 bases at V and 3 bases at J, with 14 bases in the middle. In nucleotides, the CDR3 is TGTGCCAGCAGGCGACAGAGATTAGACACCGGGGAGCTGTTTTTT. Translated, it gives CASRRQRLDTGELFF.

The chain carries TRBV12-5 and TRBJ2-5; TRBD1 aligns across 8 bases. J lost 5 bases, V lost 1 base, and 3 bases had no gene match. The length of the CDR3 is 14 residues. Germline CDR1 reads LGHNT; CDR2 reads FRNRAP. In nucleotides, the CDR3 is TGTGCTAGTGGTTTGGCCGGGGACAGGGAGACCCAGTACTTC. Translated, it gives CASGLAGDRETQYF.

The chain has TRBV9 and TRBJ2-5, with a weak D call TRBD2 (7 bases). Germline CDR1 SGDLS, CDR2 YYNGEE. V was cut by 0 bases and J by 2 bases, with 11 bases left in between. The CDR3 length is 15 residues. Here the CDR3 reads CASSVVGGLQETQYF. For the CDR3, the DNA is TGTGCCAGCAGCGTAGTCGGGGGGCTACAAGAGACCCAGTACTTC.

The chain employs TRBV11-3 and TRBJ2-7; a weak D match, TRBD1 (5 bases). V was cut by 5 bases and J by 2 bases, with 13 bases left in between. There are 14 residues in the CDR3. Per germline, CDR1 SGHNT and CDR2 YENEEA. The CDR3 region is CASSRQISTYEQYF. The DNA for the CDR3 is TGTGCCAGCAGCCGACAGATAAGTACCTACGAGCAGTACTTC. Full variable domain (rest looked up from reference TRBV11-3 and TRBJ2-7): EAGVVQSPRYKIIEKKQPVAFWCNPISGHNTLYWYLQNLGQGPELLIRYENEEAVDDSQLPKDRFSAERLKGVDSTLKIQPAELGDSAVYLCASSRQISTYEQYFGPGTRLTVT.

The chain is built from TRBV18 and TRBJ2-7, with 7 bases fitting TRBD1. This CDR3 has 12 residues. Germline CDR1 and CDR2: KGHSH and LQKENI. The trim removed 5 bases at V and 4 bases at J, leaving 2 bases unmatched. This CDR3 reads CASSTGVYEQYF. CDR3 DNA sequence: TGTGCCAGCTCAACAGGGGTTTACGAGCAGTACTTC.

The chain recombines TRBV5-1 with TRBJ2-7; 11 bases align to TRBD2. The CDR3 has 15 residues. The germline V gene encodes CDR1 SGHRS and CDR2 YFSETQ. The V and J ends lost 0 bases and 3 bases, in that order; junction bases with no gene match: 2. CDR3 in amino acids: CASSLASGRLYEQYF. The CDR3 DNA sequence: TGCGCCAGCAGCTTGGCTAGCGGGAGGCTCTACGAGCAGTACTTC.

The chain carries TRBV11-2 and TRBJ2-3; D may be TRBD2 (6 bases). This CDR3 comprises 14 residues. Germline V gene data show CDR1 as SGHAT and CDR2 as FQNNGV. Trimming took off 4 bases at V and 3 bases at J, with 11 bases between the two ends. CDR3 sequence reads: CASSSGLITDTQYF. CDR3 in DNA: TGTGCCAGCAGCTCGGGACTGATTACAGATACGCAGTATTTT.